This is a list of T cell receptor beta chains from one sample in a study of T cell repertoires in cytomegalovirus infection. MiXCR was run by TCRdb on the reads, yielding one entry per CDR3 protein. The sample carries 500,000 to 600,000 distinct CDR3 sequences, 16% recorded once. Material: CD8+ T cells from PBMCs. Receptors were obtained from a human donor in good health (CMV status not recorded). Some clones in this sample may be carry-over from other donors' samples. Both conserved end residues are part of each CDR3. A D gene is named only where the DNA matches it firmly. Clone size, where shown, is once, few, many, or a class for clones that have expanded.

CDR3aa	CDR3nt	d_gene	len	abundance	j_gene	v_gene
CASSLIDSGGQETQYF	TGTGCCAGCAGCCTGATAGACTCAGGGGGTCAAGAGACCCAGTACTTC	TRBD1	16	many	TRBJ2-5	TRBV7-9
CASSPRKRTGGFSSYEQYF	TGTGCCAGCAGCCCCCGCAAGCGGACAGGGGGCTTTAGTTCCTACGAGCAGTACTTC	TRBD1	19	many	TRBJ2-7	TRBV7-9
CASSLWGPRNEQFF	TGTGCCAGCAGTTTGTGGGGGCCGAGGAATGAGCAGTTCTTC	NA	14	many	TRBJ2-1	TRBV6-2/TRBV6-3
CASSYVRKAGELFF	TGTGCCAGCAGTTACGTTCGGAAGGCCGGGGAGCTGTTTTTT	NA	14	few	TRBJ2-2	TRBV6-2/TRBV6-3
CATSSGPRGRSYEQYF	TGTGCCACCAGCAGCGGCCCTCGAGGCCGATCCTACGAGCAGTACTTC	NA	16	few	TRBJ2-7	TRBV15
CASSGRISSTDTQYF	TGTGCCAGCAGTGGAAGGATTTCTAGCACAGATACGCAGTATTTT	NA	15	few	TRBJ2-3	TRBV28
CASSGQGNLFF	TGTGCCAGCAGCGGACAGGGTAATCTCTTCTTC	TRBD1	11	NA	TRBJ2-1	TRBV5-6
CASSPSHPDSYYSNQPQHF	TGTGCCAGCAGTCCCTCCCACCCCGACAGCTATTATAGCAATCAGCCCCAGCATTTT	NA	19	few	TRBJ1-5	TRBV28
CASSSYFGVGVDEQFF	TGTGCCAGCAGCTCATATTTCGGGGTTGGGGTCGATGAGCAGTTCTTC	NA	16	many	TRBJ2-1	TRBV28
CSASRGGRENYGYTF	TGCAGTGCTAGCCGGGGGGGACGAGAGAACTATGGCTACACCTTC	NA	15	NA	TRBJ1-2	TRBV20-1
CASSPAAGNEQFF	TGTGCCAGCAGCCCGGCGGCCGGGAATGAGCAGTTCTTC	NA	13	few	TRBJ2-1	TRBV5-6
CASSPGPPANEQFF	TGTGCCAGCAGCCCCGGGCCCCCCGCCAATGAGCAGTTCTTC	NA	14	many	TRBJ2-1	TRBV7-8
CANRPGQPYEQYF	TGCGCCAACAGACCGGGACAGCCCTACGAGCAGTACTTC	TRBD1	13	NA	TRBJ2-7	TRBV5-1
CASSSNLSGELFF	TGTGCCAGCAGCTCCAACCTTAGCGGGGAGCTGTTTTTT	NA	13	few	TRBJ2-2	TRBV7-9
CASRPGTAYNEQFF	TGTGCCAGCAGACCCGGGACAGCTTACAATGAGCAGTTCTTC	TRBD1	14	many	TRBJ2-1	TRBV11-2
CASSLILSGSRNEQFF	TGTGCCAGCAGCTTGATCTTGAGCGGGAGTCGGAATGAGCAGTTCTTC	TRBD2	16	many	TRBJ2-1	TRBV5-6
CASIGLAGAASYEQYF	TGTGCCAGCATCGGACTAGCGGGGGCAGCGTCCTACGAGCAGTACTTC	TRBD2	16	few	TRBJ2-7	TRBV6-2/TRBV6-3
CSVVAGQNTGELFF	TGCAGCGTTGTGGCCGGACAGAACACCGGGGAGCTGTTTTTT	NA	14	many	TRBJ2-2	TRBV29-1
CASSQDVRPGGDQPQHF	TGCGCCAGCAGCCAAGATGTAAGACCAGGGGGAGATCAGCCCCAGCATTTT	TRBD1	17	many	TRBJ1-5	TRBV4-1
CASSISAGVPEQYF	TGTGCCAGTAGTATCTCTGCCGGAGTCCCCGAGCAGTACTTC	NA	14	NA	TRBJ2-7	TRBV19
CSAKGTTLGETQYF	TGCAGTGCTAAAGGGACTACTTTGGGAGAGACCCAGTACTTC	TRBD2	14	few	TRBJ2-5	TRBV20-1
CASSLMTGSNQPQHF	TGTGCCAGCAGCTTAATGACGGGGAGCAATCAGCCCCAGCATTTT	NA	15	few	TRBJ1-5	TRBV7-8
CASSDRIGGGEAFF	TGTGCCAGCAGTGACCGGATAGGGGGCGGTGAAGCTTTCTTT	TRBD1	14	many	TRBJ1-1	TRBV6-4
CASSLGPSGGAGLFF	TGTGCCAGCAGCTTAGGTCCTAGCGGGGGGGCCGGTCTGTTCTTC	TRBD2	15	few	TRBJ2-1	TRBV13
CASSSLRGTGNSSGELFF	TGTGCCAGCAGCTCACTCCGAGGGACAGGGAATTCTTCCGGGGAGCTGTTTTTT	TRBD1	18	many	TRBJ2-2	TRBV7-3
CASSFLGQGSNQPQHF	TGTGCCAGCAGTTTCCTTGGACAGGGTAGCAATCAGCCCCAGCATTTT	TRBD1	16	many	TRBJ1-5	TRBV28
CASSLSLGGAEAFF	TGTGCCAGCAGCTTGAGCCTTGGAGGTGCTGAAGCTTTCTTT	NA	14	NA	TRBJ1-1	TRBV9
CASSYRGLYEQYF	TGTGCCAGTAGTTACAGGGGTCTCTACGAGCAGTACTTC	TRBD1	13	NA	TRBJ2-7	TRBV19
CASSPQSVGNYGYTF	TGTGCCAGCAGTCCGCAGTCAGTAGGGAACTATGGCTACACCTTC	NA	15	many	TRBJ1-2	TRBV28
CASRSGTGDTGELFF	TGTGCCAGCAGGTCAGGGACAGGGGACACCGGGGAGCTGTTTTTT	TRBD1	15	NA	TRBJ2-2	TRBV7-6
CASSLLSGQGREETQYF	TGTGCCAGCAGCCTACTCTCCGGACAGGGGCGGGAAGAGACCCAGTACTTC	TRBD1	17	many	TRBJ2-5	TRBV11-2
CASSESGGPNSPLHF	TGTGCCAGTAGCGAATCTGGGGGGCCAAATTCACCCCTCCACTTT	NA	15	few	TRBJ1-6	TRBV19
CASSYSAESSYEQYF	TGTGCCAGCAGTTATAGTGCGGAAAGCTCCTACGAGCAGTACTTC	NA	15	many	TRBJ2-7	TRBV6-6
CSAHSGTTYEQYF	TGCAGTGCCCACTCCGGGACCACCTACGAGCAGTACTTC	NA	13	NA	TRBJ2-7	TRBV20-1
CASSEAGTYEQYF	TGTGCCAGCAGTGAGGCAGGAACCTACGAGCAGTACTTC	NA	13	NA	TRBJ2-7	TRBV6-1
CASSSGGGYYEQYF	TGTGCCAGCAGCTCGGGTGGGGGTTACTACGAGCAGTACTTC	NA	14	many	TRBJ2-7	TRBV7-9
CASSEYRGQETQYF	TGTGCCAGCAGTGAGTACAGGGGGCAAGAGACCCAGTACTTC	TRBD1	14	few	TRBJ2-5	TRBV2
CASSVGQNEQYF	TGTGCCAGCAGCGTAGGACAAAACGAGCAGTACTTC	NA	12	few	TRBJ2-7	TRBV9
CASSPPRSGRNEQFF	TGTGCCAGCAGTCCACCCAGGAGCGGGAGGAATGAGCAGTTCTTC	TRBD2	15	NA	TRBJ2-1	TRBV9
CASSSETVGYTF	TGTGCCAGCAGCTCGGAGACGGTTGGCTACACCTTC	NA	12	many	TRBJ1-2	TRBV7-9
CASSLGLAGCPLCYEQYF	TGTGCCAGCAGCTTAGGGCTAGCGGGGTGTCCCCTATGCTACGAGCAGTACTTC	TRBD2	18	many	TRBJ2-7	TRBV7-2
CASSHDRGSEDEQFF	TGTGCCAGTAGTCACGACAGGGGGAGTGAGGATGAGCAGTTCTTC	TRBD1	15	NA	TRBJ2-1	TRBV19
CASSFTGTRFWTQYF	TGTGCCAGCAGTTTCACCGGGACTAGATTTTGGACCCAGTACTTC	TRBD2	15	many	TRBJ2-5	TRBV12-3/TRBV12-4
CASSSGTGKTNQPQHF	TGTGCCAGCAGCTCCGGGACAGGCAAAACCAATCAGCCCCAGCATTTT	TRBD1	16	many	TRBJ1-5	TRBV7-4
CASSPRGGRPYNEQFF	TGTGCCAGCAGCCCCAGGGGTGGGCGCCCCTACAATGAGCAGTTCTTC	NA	16	many	TRBJ2-1	TRBV5-6
CASSIRTGGYEQYF	TGTGCCAGCAGCATCAGGACAGGGGGATACGAGCAGTACTTC	TRBD1	14	few	TRBJ2-7	TRBV14
CASSLLSGGATGELFF	TGTGCCAGCAGCTTATTGAGCGGGGGCGCCACCGGGGAGCTGTTTTTT	TRBD2	16	NA	TRBJ2-2	TRBV7-3
CASSPSLEGDYSYEQYF	TGTGCCAGCAGTCCCTCGCTCGAGGGGGATTACTCCTACGAGCAGTACTTC	NA	17	NA	TRBJ2-7	TRBV28
CASSSDLEGRDTQYF	TGTGCCAGCAGTTCGGACTTAGAAGGACGAGATACGCAGTATTTT	NA	15	NA	TRBJ2-3	TRBV28
CASSPFGWNWATDTQYF	TGTGCCAGCAGCCCCTTTGGGTGGAACTGGGCCACAGATACGCAGTATTTT	NA	17	many	TRBJ2-3	TRBV7-2
CASSPVELYEQYF	TGTGCCAGCAGCCCCGTAGAGCTCTACGAGCAGTACTTC	NA	13	many	TRBJ2-7	TRBV12-3/TRBV12-4
CASSQVFSGNTEAFF	TGTGCCAGCAGCCAAGTCTTTTCCGGGAACACTGAAGCTTTCTTT	NA	15	NA	TRBJ1-1	TRBV14
CSARVEEFSDSPLHF	TGCAGTGCTAGAGTAGAGGAATTCTCGGATTCACCCCTCCACTTT	NA	15	few	TRBJ1-6	TRBV20-1
CASSQDKTEAFF	TGCGCCAGCAGCCAAGATAAAACAGAAGCTTTCTTT	NA	12	many	TRBJ1-1	TRBV4-1